Following are 24 T cell receptor beta chains from one sample sequenced in a study of cytomegalovirus exposure and HLA in healthy donors. 13 Jbeta primers and 60 Vbeta primers were used for the PCR. Measured with immunoSEQ multiplex PCR; TCRdb has only the in-frame clones, and not every one. The sample holds under 300,000 clones; about 93% are singletons and the top ten take roughly 1.5%. Sequencing was carried out using PBMCs. These receptors came from a girl aged 2-9 years in good health and CMV-seronegative.

The rearrangement uses TRBV2 and TRBJ2-3; D not certain. Germline V gene lookup returns CDR1 SNHLY and CDR2 FYNNEI. This CDR3 spans 15 amino acids. The V gene lost 6 bases and the J gene lost 0 bases, with 13 bases spanning the gap. CDR3 sequence reads: CASRGTPASTDTQYF. The CDR3 nucleotides are TGTGCCAGCAGGGGCACACCAGCTAGCACAGATACGCAGTATTTT.

The J gene is TRBJ2-5, the V gene TRBV28; maybe TRBD1 (6 bases). Germline V lookup: CDR1 MDHEN, CDR2 SYDVKM. The CDR3 consists of 16 residues. V lost 7 bases and J lost 1, with 19 bases in between. Here the CDR3 reads CASTKAPGTLQETQYF. CDR3 bases: TGTGCCAGCACCAAAGCACCCGGGACACTCCAAGAGACCCAGTACTTC.

This chain connects TRBV27 to TRBJ2-3; no clear D. The CDR3 has 13 amino acids. CDR1 is MNHEY and CDR2 is SMNVEV in the germline V gene (reference sequence). V lost 2 bases and J 2 bases, leaving 5 bases between the germline ends. CDR3 bases: TGTGCCAGCAGTTTAACTAACACAGATACGCAGTATTTT. Translating it yields CASSLTNTDTQYF.

A few counts support this clone. The gene calls are TRBV5-1 and TRBJ1-2, with no clear D. The length of the CDR3 is 15 residues. Looked up from germline, CDR1 is SGHRS and CDR2 is YFSETQ. The V end was cut by 4 bases, the J end by 1 base, with 14 bases between. The CDR3 DNA reads as TGCGCCAGCAGCCCCTCCGGGGTGGGTAACTATGGCTACACCTTC. This sequence encodes CASSPSGVGNYGYTF.

V is TRBV28 and J is TRBJ2-7; no clear D. CDR1 MDHEN and CDR2 SYDVKM come from the germline V gene. There are 14 residues in the CDR3. Trimming removed 6 bases at V and 0 bases at J, with 12 bases between. CDR3: CASSPHGYSYEQYF. As DNA, the CDR3 is TGTGCCAGCAGCCCCCACGGTTACTCCTACGAGCAGTACTTC.

The chain employs TRBV18 and TRBJ1-5; 7 bases agree with TRBD1. CDR3 size: 14 residues. The V segment lost 2 bases and the J segment 5 bases; nucleotides outside the gene matches: 3. The germline gives CDR1 KGHSH, CDR2 LQKENI. CDR3 in amino acids: CASSPMQGDQPQHF. As DNA, the CDR3 is TGTGCCAGCTCACCAATGCAGGGGGATCAGCCCCAGCATTTT.

The J gene is TRBJ2-5, the V gene TRBV14; D call uncertain. Germline V gene sequence: CDR1 SGHDN, CDR2 FVKESK. Trimming left V 2 bases short and J 4 bases short, with 8 bases between. The CDR3 runs to 13 residues. CDR3 loop: CASSQSLPETQYF. The CDR3 DNA follows: TGTGCCAGCAGCCAATCTCTTCCAGAGACCCAGTACTTC.

The rearrangement links TRBV6-6 to TRBJ2-3; TRBD2 is a possible D gene (5 bases). The V end was cut by 0 bases, the J end by 1 base, with 5 bases between. The CDR3 runs to 14 residues. Germline V gene data show CDR1 as MNHNY and CDR2 as SVGAGI (reference sequence). The CDR3: CASSYSSGTDTQYF. CDR3 sequence (DNA): TGTGCCAGCAGTTACTCTAGCGGCACAGATACGCAGTATTTT.

The chain has TRBV12-5 and TRBJ2-2; D might be TRBD1 (6 bases). Trimming removed 0 bases at V and 1 base at J, with 9 bases between. The CDR3 runs to 16 residues. CDR1 is LGHNT, CDR2 FRNRAP, per germline. The CDR3 here is CASGLVGQLNTGELFF. The CDR3 DNA reads TGTGCTAGTGGTTTGGTAGGACAGTTGAACACCGGGGAGCTGTTTTTT.

V and J are TRBV2 and TRBJ2-7, with TRBD2 matching over 7 bases. V shed 6 bases, J shed 4 bases, and the junction held 6 bases outside the gene matches. Germline V gives CDR1 SNHLY, CDR2 FYNNEI. The CDR3 covers 13 residues. CDR3 nucleotides: TGTGCCAGCAGACAGTCGGGAGGATACGAGCAGTACTTC. Its protein is CASRQSGGYEQYF.

The chain employs TRBV6-4 and TRBJ1-1; D uncertain. CDR3 length: 13 amino acids. Germline CDR1 MRHNA, CDR2 SNTAGT. V lost 6 bases and J 4 bases, leaving 12 bases between the germline ends. CDR3 nucleotide sequence: TGTGCCAGCAGCCTCACCTCAGGCACTGAAGCTTTCTTT. The encoded protein is CASSLTSGTEAFF.

The chain combines TRBV2 with TRBJ2-5, with 13 bases lining up with TRBD2. Per the germline V gene, CDR1 is SNHLY and CDR2 is FYNNEI. V was clipped by 5 bases and J by 4 bases; unmatched bases: 10. The CDR3 runs 17 residues. In DNA, the CDR3 is TGTGCCAGCAGTTTCGGACTAGCGGGGGCGGGGGGAGAGACCCAGTACTTC. It translates to CASSFGLAGAGGETQYF. The variable domain in full, completed from reference TRBV2 and TRBJ2-5, reads EPEVTQTPSHQVTQMGQEVILRCVPISNHLYFYWYRQILGQKVEFLVSFYNNEISEKSEIFDDQFSVERPDGSNFTLKIRSTKLEDSAMYFCASSFGLAGAGGETQYFGPGTRLLVL.

V and J are TRBV29-1 and TRBJ2-5; D gene unclear. V lost 3 bases and J 5 bases, leaving 10 bases between the germline ends. The CDR3 consists of 12 residues. From germline, CDR1 is SQVTM and CDR2 ANQGSEA. In DNA, the CDR3 is TGCAGCGTTGAGCCGTTGGAGGAGACCCAGTACTTC. Its translation is CSVEPLEETQYF. Complete variable domain (other parts from reference TRBV29-1 and TRBJ2-5): SAVISQKPSRDICQRGTSLTIQCQVDSQVTMMFWYRQQPGQSLTLIATANQGSEATYESGFVIDKFPISRPNLTFSTLTVSNMSPEDSSIYLCSVEPLEETQYFGPGTRLLVL.

In DNA form, the CDR3 reads TGTGCCAGCAGTTTCGGGACAGGGGAGAATTCACCCCTCCACTTT. Translating gives CASSFGTGENSPLHF. The chain carries TRBV28 and TRBJ1-6; 10 bases align to TRBD1. This CDR3 spans 15 amino acids. CDR1 and CDR2 from the germline V gene are MDHEN and SYDVKM. V lost 3 bases, J lost 7 bases, and 3 bases stayed unmatched.

V usage is TRBV7-7 and J usage is TRBJ2-2; D perhaps matches TRBD2 (5 bases). The CDR3 extends over 11 amino acids. Germline lookup yields CDR1 SSHAT and CDR2 FNYEAQ (reference sequence). V gave up 10 bases and J gave up 6 bases, with 9 bases separating them. The CDR3 here is CANLEAGELFF. CDR3 DNA: TGTGCCAACCTGGAGGCCGGGGAGCTGTTTTTT.

The rearrangement uses TRBV10-3 and TRBJ2-7; D is possibly TRBD1 (5 bases). Per germline, CDR1 ENHRY and CDR2 SYGVKD. Trimming removed 6 bases at V and 0 bases at J, with 18 bases between. This CDR3 has 16 amino acids. The CDR3 protein is CAIRPTTGPSSYEQYF. The CDR3 DNA reads TGTGCCATCAGACCAACCACAGGCCCATCCTCCTACGAGCAGTACTTC.

As DNA, the CDR3 is TGTGCCAGCAGTTACTCGACAACCTACGAGCAGTACTTC. It is translated as CASSYSTTYEQYF. The rearrangement uses TRBV6-5 and TRBJ2-7; no definite D call. With 0 bases removed from V and 2 bases from J, the gap between germline ends came to 5 bases. The CDR3 spans 13 residues. CDR1 and CDR2 (germline): MNHEY, SVGAGI.

The rearrangement uses TRBV5-4 and TRBJ2-3, with D maybe TRBD2 (6 bases). The CDR3 length is 17 residues. Trimming shortened V by 0 bases and J by 0 bases, and 14 bases separated the two germline ends. CDR1 is SGHNT, CDR2 YYREEE, per germline (reference sequence). The CDR3 DNA is TGTGCCAGCAGCTTGGGACGCGGGGCGGGTAGCACAGATACGCAGTATTTT. Its protein is CASSLGRGAGSTDTQYF.

The rearrangement joins TRBV6-5 to TRBJ2-1, with 8 bases fitting TRBD1. Trimming took 0 bases from V and 8 from J; bases not matched to a gene: 3. The CDR3 length is 14 residues. Germline V lookup: CDR1 MNHEY, CDR2 SVGAGI. CDR3 DNA sequence: TGTGCCAGCAGTTACTCGACAGGGGCGGATGAGCAGTTCTTC. Its protein product is CASSYSTGADEQFF.

V is TRBV28 and J is TRBJ2-3; 9 bases agree with TRBD2. Per the germline V gene, CDR1 is MDHEN and CDR2 is SYDVKM. The CDR3 length is 15 residues. After removal of 5 bases from V and 6 bases from J, the junction contained 9 bases not matched to a gene. The CDR3 protein is CASSALAGVSDTQYF. The CDR3 DNA reads TGTGCCAGCAGTGCCTTAGCGGGGGTTTCTGATACGCAGTATTTT.

The genes are TRBV5-1 and TRBJ2-1; tentative D call: TRBD1 (6 bases). Germline V gene sequence: CDR1 SGHRS, CDR2 YFSETQ. The CDR3 runs 15 residues. Trimming took 2 bases from V and 0 from J, leaving 9 bases between them. The CDR3, as DNA: TGCGCCAGCAGCTTCGACAGGATCTCCTACAATGAGCAGTTCTTC. Amino acids: CASSFDRISYNEQFF.

The chain recombines TRBV28 with TRBJ1-1; 9 bases align to TRBD1. CDR1 MDHEN and CDR2 SYDVKM come from the germline V gene. The V segment lost 5 bases and the J segment 6 bases; nucleotides outside the gene matches: 7. CDR3 size: 14 residues. The CDR3 loop is CASSHRDRDPEAFF. CDR3 DNA sequence: TGTGCCAGCAGTCACCGGGACAGGGATCCTGAAGCTTTCTTT.

The chain is built from TRBV12-5 and TRBJ2-1; perhaps TRBD2 as D (6 bases). The CDR3 is 12 residues long. The V gene's germline CDR1 is LGHNT and CDR2 FRNRAP. Deletions cut 5 bases from V and 10 bases from J, with 12 bases between. As DNA, the CDR3 is TGTGCTAGTGGTCTCCCTGCGGGAGAGCAGTTCTTC. This translates into CASGLPAGEQFF.

The chain carries TRBV19 and TRBJ2-3; D might be TRBD1 (5 bases). The V gene lost 3 bases and the J gene lost 1 base, with 8 bases spanning the gap. The germline V gene has CDR1 LNHDA and CDR2 SQIVND (reference sequence). CDR3 length: 14 amino acids. DNA of the CDR3: TGTGCCAGTAGTATCGGCAGGGGCACAGATACGCAGTATTTT. Its protein is CASSIGRGTDTQYF.